What follows are 16 T cell receptor beta chains derived from one specimen sequenced in a study of neurological immune-mediated disorders. MiXCR, applied by TCRdb to the 5' RACE reads, yields one record per CDR3 protein. The sample yields under 85,000 distinct CDR3 sequences, under 13% seen once. The specimen was PBMCs. Receptors were obtained from a man in his forties in good health.

This clonotype was detected ten times or more. The V gene is TRBV9, the J gene TRBJ2-7; D unresolved. The CDR3 consists of 14 residues. Germline CDR1 SGDLS, CDR2 YYNGEE. The V and J ends lost 4 bases and 3 bases respectively, with 14 bases between them. The CDR3 reads CASSKKGRIYEQYF. CDR3 bases: TGTGCCAGCAGCAAAAAAGGACGGATCTACGAGCAGTACTTC.

This clonotype has at least ten counts. The chain has TRBV12-3 or TRBV12-4 and TRBJ1-4, with 7 bases fitting TRBD1. This CDR3 contains 15 residues. The J segment lost 0 bases and the V segment lost 6 bases, leaving 4 bases of the junction unmatched. CDR3 DNA: TGTGCCAGCAGCCGACAGGGAGCAACTAATGAAAAACTGTTTTTT. This encodes CASSRQGATNEKLFF.

This clonotype was observed many times. Compared with germline, one end of the junction differs, possibly owing to a read error. The chain has TRBV7-9 and TRBJ1-4; D perhaps matches TRBD1 (6 bases). CDR1 is SEHNR and CDR2 is FQNEAQ in the germline V gene (reference sequence). This CDR3 is 14 amino acids long. CDR3 amino acids: CASSLGTTNEKLFF. As DNA, the CDR3 is TGTGCCAGCAGCCTAGGGACAACAAATGAAAAACTGTTTTTT.

The rearrangement uses TRBV6-5 and TRBJ2-7; tentatively, D is TRBD1 or TRBD2 (5 bases each). V gave up 6 bases and J gave up 3 bases, with 12 bases separating them. This CDR3 has 13 amino acids. The germline CDR1 and CDR2 sequences are MNHEY and SVGAGI. The CDR3 region has the DNA TGTGCCAGCAGCCAGGGACCTTTCTACGAGCAGTACTTC. Its translation: CASSQGPFYEQYF.

The rearrangement links TRBV20-1 to TRBJ2-7; D is uncertain. Germline V CDR1 and CDR2: DFQATT, SNEGSKA (reference sequence). The CDR3 extends over 14 amino acids. V dropped 4 bases and J dropped 0 bases, with 13 bases sitting between them. The CDR3, as DNA: TGCAGTGCTACCCCGGCCGGTTTCTCCTACGAGCAGTACTTC. Protein: CSATPAGFSYEQYF.

This clonotype was seen at least ten times. The chain combines TRBV5-1 with TRBJ2-1; D is undetermined. Germline-derived CDR1 and CDR2 are SGHRS and YFSETQ. The ends were cut back, 3 bases at V and 9 bases at J, with 22 bases in the middle. The CDR3 spans 16 residues. CDR3 DNA sequence: TGCGCCAGCAGCTCGTACCGTGGGTCGGATAAGGGTGAGCAGTTCTTC. It codes for CASSSYRGSDKGEQFF.

This clonotype has at least ten counts. This chain connects TRBV5-1 to TRBJ2-5; 11 bases map to TRBD2. J gave up 1 base and V 0 bases, and 5 bases lay outside the gene matches. In germline, CDR1 is SGHRS, CDR2 YFSETQ. The CDR3 totals 17 residues. CDR3 loop: CASSLELLAGVQETQYF. Here the CDR3 DNA reads TGCGCCAGCAGCTTGGAACTACTAGCGGGGGTCCAAGAGACCCAGTACTTC.

This clonotype was picked up many times. The chain couples TRBV24-1 to TRBJ2-5; a weak D match, TRBD2 (5 bases). CDR3 length equals 17 residues. V dropped 0 bases and J dropped 3 bases, with 16 bases sitting between them. Germline CDR1 reads KGHDR; CDR2 reads SFDVKD. The CDR3 region is CATSDLGSTAEEETQYF. CDR3 nucleotide sequence: TGTGCCACCAGTGATTTGGGGTCCACGGCGGAGGAAGAGACCCAGTACTTC.

The sample holds many counts of this clonotype. J is TRBJ2-1 and V is TRBV7-2, with 9 bases aligning to TRBD2. The germline CDR1 and CDR2 sequences are SGHTA and FQGNSA. The CDR3 runs 15 residues. V lost 1 base and J lost 6; bases outside the gene matches: 4. CDR3 amino acids: CASSLVGGGANEQFF. The CDR3, as DNA: TGTGCCAGCAGCTTAGTTGGCGGGGGGGCCAATGAGCAGTTCTTC.

This clonotype was observed at least ten times. The chain combines TRBV29-1 with TRBJ2-2; D may be TRBD1 or TRBD2 (5 bases each). The CDR3 loop spans 15 amino acids. The V end was cut by 5 bases, the J end by 3 bases, with 16 bases between. Looked up from germline, CDR1 is SQVTM and CDR2 is ANQGSEA. The CDR3 loop is CSVPRAGYDTGELFF. CDR3 coding DNA: TGCAGCGTTCCGCGGGCAGGGTACGACACCGGGGAGCTGTTTTTT.

This clonotype has a count of ten or more. The chain employs TRBV10-3 and TRBJ2-7, with D hard to call. Germline V CDR1 and CDR2: ENHRY, SYGVKD. There are 13 residues in the CDR3. The ends were cut back, 10 bases at V and 6 bases at J, with 19 bases in the middle. The CDR3 loop is CATKPPSLPEQYF. DNA for the CDR3: TGTGCCACAAAGCCCCCATCGCTCCCCGAGCAGTACTTC.

This clonotype was detected many times. V gene TRBV20-1 combines with J gene TRBJ2-7, with 8 bases fitting TRBD1. CDR3 length: 14 amino acids. CDR1 is DFQATT, CDR2 SNEGSKA, per germline (reference sequence). Unmatched junction bases numbered 7, after V lost 3 bases and J lost 3 bases. In DNA, the CDR3 is TGCAGTGCTAGGGACAGGGAAAATCTCTACGAGCAGTACTTC. This encodes CSARDRENLYEQYF.

This clonotype was seen more than once but under ten times. The chain employs TRBV3-1 and TRBJ2-7, with D uncertain. The V and J ends lost 3 bases and 6 bases respectively, with 15 bases between them. CDR3 length equals 14 residues. Per germline, CDR1 LGHDT and CDR2 YNNKEL (reference sequence). The DNA of the CDR3 is TGTGCCAGCAGCCAGGTTTCCTCCCGCGGCGAGCAGTACTTC. Its protein is CASSQVSSRGEQYF.

This clonotype was detected many times. The CDR3 region is CASSDLHAFF. The CDR3, as DNA: TGTGCCAGCAGTGATCTCCACGCTTTCTTT. V is TRBV2 and J is TRBJ1-1; no reliable D call. This CDR3 contains 10 residues. Germline V gene sequence: CDR1 SNHLY, CDR2 FYNNEI. With 3 bases removed from V and 11 bases from J, the gap between germline ends came to 7 bases.

This clonotype was seen at least ten times. V is TRBV5-1 and J is TRBJ2-7; TRBD2 matches at 7 bases. Germline V gives CDR1 SGHRS, CDR2 YFSETQ. The CDR3 runs to 12 residues. V shed 4 bases, J shed 6 bases, and the junction held 4 bases outside the gene matches. In nucleotides, the CDR3 is TGCGCCAGCAGCGAGCCGGGGGGCGAGCAGTACTTC. It is translated as CASSEPGGEQYF.

This clonotype was observed many times. The chain employs TRBV7-9 and TRBJ1-4, with D tentatively TRBD1 (5 bases). The CDR3 contains 16 residues. V dropped 5 bases and J dropped 0 bases, with 13 bases sitting between them. The V gene's germline CDR1 is SEHNR and CDR2 FQNEAQ (reference sequence). The CDR3 sequence: CASSAGTAPTNEKLFF. CDR3 nucleotides: TGTGCCAGCAGCGCTGGGACGGCTCCAACTAATGAAAAACTGTTTTTT.